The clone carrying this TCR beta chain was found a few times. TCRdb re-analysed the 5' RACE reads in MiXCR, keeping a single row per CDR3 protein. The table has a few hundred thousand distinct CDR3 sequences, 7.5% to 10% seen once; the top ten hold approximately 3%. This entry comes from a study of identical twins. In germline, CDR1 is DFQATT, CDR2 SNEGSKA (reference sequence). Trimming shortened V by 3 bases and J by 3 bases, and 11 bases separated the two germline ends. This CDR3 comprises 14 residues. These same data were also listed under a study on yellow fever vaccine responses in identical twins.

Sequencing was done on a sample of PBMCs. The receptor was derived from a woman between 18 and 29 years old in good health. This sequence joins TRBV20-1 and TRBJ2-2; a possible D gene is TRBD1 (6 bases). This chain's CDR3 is CSARAGVYTGELFF. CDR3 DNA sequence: TGCAGTGCTAGGGCAGGGGTGTACACCGGGGAGCTGTTTTTT.